The clone carrying this T cell receptor beta chain was seen only once. From the reads, TCRdb called clonotypes with MiXCR, one entry per CDR3 protein. The sample yields about 450,000 distinct CDR3 sequences, roughly 30% seen once. CDR1 and CDR2 (germline): MGHRA, YSYEKL. The CDR3 consists of 18 residues. The ends were cut back, 6 bases at V and 0 bases at J, with 20 bases in the middle. The data belong to a study of T cell repertoires in cytomegalovirus infection. Sequencing input: PBMCs. The rearrangement joins TRBV4-1 to TRBJ1-4; D might be TRBD1 (5 bases). The sequence was collected from a human donor in good health (CMV status not recorded). Some clones in this sample may be carry-over from other donors' samples. This chain's CDR3 is CASRPNQGIGATNEKLFF. CDR3 coding DNA: TGCGCCAGCAGACCCAACCAGGGAATCGGGGCAACTAATGAAAAACTGTTTTTT.